The present T cell receptor beta chain was sequenced within a study of CD4 T cells in relation to SARS-CoV-2 and coronaviruses. Before the COVID-19 pandemic, during about 2011-2019, CD4+ T cells were taken from unexposed donors. Naive and memory CD4+ T cells were separated from cryopreserved PBMCs. TCRdb's copy holds only in-frame clones and misses some; the assay was immunoSEQ multiplex PCR. The sample has approximately 70,000 clones, over 85% seen once; the top ten hold roughly 0.21%. V lost 5 bases to trimming and J lost 4 bases, with 8 bases between them. Germline V CDR1 and CDR2: LNHDA, SQIVND (reference sequence). The CDR3 has 12 residues.

The chain joins TRBV19 to TRBJ1-2; a possible D gene is TRBD1 (5 bases). This TCR came from a human donor in good health. The sample comprised naive CD4+ T cells from PBMCs. Noted subset: naive CD4+ T cells isolated by negative enrichment. The CDR3 spells CASSGGGYGYTF. The CDR3, as DNA: TGTGCCAGTAGTGGGGGGGGCTATGGCTACACCTTC.